One sample yielded the 30 T cell receptor beta chains listed below, sequenced in a study of cytomegalovirus exposure and HLA in healthy donors. PCR involved 60 Vbeta and 13 Jbeta primers. Libraries were prepared by immunoSEQ multiplex PCR; TCRdb keeps only in-frame clonotypes and omits some of them. The sample has about 160,000 clones, 86% seen once. Sequencing was performed on PBMCs. These receptors were collected from a woman in her late teens or twenties in good health and CMV-seronegative.

Remarks on this clone: Other DNA sequences within the sample encode an identical CDR3. This chain connects TRBV18 to TRBJ2-7, with a possible D match to TRBD1 (5 bases). The V gene lost 3 bases and the J gene lost 1 base, with 7 bases spanning the gap. The CDR3 runs to 13 residues. CDR1 is KGHSH, CDR2 LQKENI, per germline. Here the CDR3 DNA reads TGTGCCAGCTCACCCGGACAATCCTACGAGCAGTACTTC. This encodes CASSPGQSYEQYF.

This chain uses TRBV9 with TRBJ1-1; D is possibly TRBD1 (6 bases). The CDR3 totals 13 residues. From germline, CDR1 is SGDLS and CDR2 YYNGEE. V lost 3 bases and J 4 bases, leaving 10 bases between the germline ends. The CDR3 region is CASSAGGLTEAFF. CDR3 bases: TGTGCCAGCAGCGCGGGGGGCCTCACTGAAGCTTTCTTT.

The genes are TRBV28 and TRBJ1-1; 10 positions agree with TRBD1. Germline-derived CDR1 and CDR2 are MDHEN and SYDVKM. Trimming at V came to 7 bases and at J to 3 bases, leaving 5 bases not matched to a gene. This CDR3 region has 14 residues. This CDR3 reads CASTGQGLDTEAFF. CDR3 in DNA: TGTGCCAGCACGGGACAGGGGTTGGACACTGAAGCTTTCTTT.

This chain links TRBV6-1 with TRBJ1-5; unclear D gene. The V gene lost 2 bases and the J gene lost 2 bases, with 7 bases spanning the gap. Germline assignment: CDR1 MNHNS and CDR2 SASEGT. The CDR3 has 14 residues. For the CDR3, the DNA is TGTGCCAGCAGTGAATGGGGAGGCAATCAGCCCCAGCATTTT. Amino acid sequence: CASSEWGGNQPQHF.

The chain links TRBV20-1 to TRBJ2-1, with no clear D. This CDR3 spans 11 amino acids. Germline V gene sequence: CDR1 DFQATT, CDR2 SNEGSKA (reference sequence). V shed 3 bases and J shed 6 bases, with 6 bases lying between them. The CDR3 sequence is CSASPLNEQFF. The DNA of the CDR3 is TGCAGTGCTAGCCCCCTCAATGAGCAGTTCTTC.

CDR3 loop: CASSITGGIQETQYF. CDR3 nucleotides: TGTGCCAGTAGTATAACGGGAGGGATCCAAGAGACCCAGTACTTC. The chain links TRBV19 to TRBJ2-5; the match to TRBD2 covers 8 bases. The CDR3 is 15 amino acids. Losses at the gene ends were 2 bases for V and 1 base for J; bases not matched to a gene: 3. The germline V gene encodes CDR1 LNHDA and CDR2 SQIVND (reference sequence).

Only one count was recorded for this clone. The chain employs TRBV5-4 and TRBJ2-1, with 11 bases matching TRBD2. The germline V gene has CDR1 SGHNT and CDR2 YYREEE (reference sequence). The CDR3 length is 16 residues. V was pared by 4 bases and J by 10 bases, with 13 bases of the junction left unmatched. CDR3 sequence (DNA): TGTGCCAGCAGCCCCGACGGCCTAGCGGGAGGAAGGGAGCAGTTCTTC. This translates into CASSPDGLAGGREQFF.

This clone appeared a single time. The rearrangement uses TRBV2 and TRBJ2-3, with 11 nucleotides matching TRBD2. Unmatched junction bases numbered 5, after V lost 11 bases and J lost 10 bases. Germline CDR1 is SNHLY and CDR2 is FYNNEI. The CDR3 has 11 residues. DNA of the CDR3: TGTGCCTCGTGGACTAGCGGGCCGCAGTATTTT. The encoded protein is CASWTSGPQYF. The full variable domain, its missing parts supplied by reference TRBV2 and TRBJ2-3, is EPEVTQTPSHQVTQMGQEVILRCVPISNHLYFYWYRQILGQKVEFLVSFYNNEISEKSEIFDDQFSVERPDGSNFTLKIRSTKLEDSAMYFCASWTSGPQYFGPGTRLTVL.

The chain links TRBV28 to TRBJ2-3; tentative D call: TRBD2 (5 bases). V lost 2 bases and J 2 bases, leaving 11 bases between the germline ends. Germline values: CDR1 MDHEN, CDR2 SYDVKM. This CDR3 is built from 15 residues. The chain's CDR3 is CASSLQRITTDTQYF. The CDR3, as DNA: TGTGCCAGCAGTTTACAGCGGATAACCACAGATACGCAGTATTTT.

The chain is built from TRBV7-2 and TRBJ2-5; 7 bases fit TRBD2. CDR1 SGHTA and CDR2 FQGNSA come from the germline V gene. This CDR3 region has 15 residues. Losses at the gene ends were 2 bases for V and 0 bases for J; bases not matched to a gene: 3. Written as DNA, the CDR3 is TGTGCCAGCAGCTTATTCGGGGGGAACCAAGAGACCCAGTACTTC. Protein sequence: CASSLFGGNQETQYF.

J is TRBJ2-3 and V is TRBV6-5; TRBD2 aligns across 8 bases. From germline, CDR1 is MNHEY and CDR2 SVGAGI. The junction had 3 bases not matched to a gene; V was cut back by 5 bases and J by 2 bases. This CDR3 is 14 amino acids long. The CDR3 coding sequence is TGTGCCAGCAGTCTAGCGGGCCTCACAGATACGCAGTATTTT. Protein sequence: CASSLAGLTDTQYF.

In DNA, the CDR3 is TGTGCCAGCAGTGATAAGGGTAGCCCAACAGGTGAGCAGTTCTTC. Its translation is CASSDKGSPTGEQFF. The chain uses TRBV25-1 and TRBJ2-1; D might be TRBD1 (5 bases). Germline CDR1 MGHDK, CDR2 SYGVNS. The ends were cut back, 3 bases at V and 9 bases at J, with 18 bases in the middle. The CDR3 runs 15 residues.

The chain combines TRBV18 with TRBJ2-7; the D gene is possibly TRBD1 (5 bases). This CDR3 has 14 residues. The germline V gene has CDR1 KGHSH and CDR2 LQKENI. V lost 2 bases and J lost 5, with 13 bases in between. CDR3 DNA sequence: TGTGCCAGCTCACCATTTCCTTCAGGGAACGAGCAGTACTTC. Protein: CASSPFPSGNEQYF.

This chain connects TRBV2 to TRBJ2-1, with 8 bases that match TRBD1. This CDR3 has 16 amino acids. Germline V gene data show CDR1 as SNHLY and CDR2 as FYNNEI. V was pared by 4 bases and J by 7 bases, with 12 bases of the junction left unmatched. The CDR3 sequence: CASSAKQGGTQNEQFF. As DNA, the CDR3 is TGTGCCAGCAGTGCCAAACAGGGGGGTACTCAGAATGAGCAGTTCTTC. Full variable domain (remainder filled in from reference TRBV2 and TRBJ2-1): EPEVTQTPSHQVTQMGQEVILRCVPISNHLYFYWYRQILGQKVEFLVSFYNNEISEKSEIFDDQFSVERPDGSNFTLKIRSTKLEDSAMYFCASSAKQGGTQNEQFFGPGTRLTVL.

V gene TRBV6-1 combines with J gene TRBJ1-5; maybe TRBD1 (5 bases). The CDR3 spans 11 residues. Trimming removed 4 bases from V and 9 bases from J, with 7 bases in between. Germline V gene lookup returns CDR1 MNHNS and CDR2 SASEGT. CDR3 protein: CASSGGGPQHF. For the CDR3, the DNA is TGTGCCAGCAGTGGGGGGGGGCCCCAGCATTTT.

The chain employs TRBV18 and TRBJ2-7; TRBD2 agrees at 8 bases. V dropped 5 bases and J dropped 3; count of bases not matched to a gene: 12. The CDR3 length is 16 residues. Germline V lookup: CDR1 KGHSH, CDR2 LQKENI. CDR3 coding DNA: TGTGCCAGCTCATCCAACCCCCCTCTAGCGGGCTACGAGCAGTACTTC. The encoded protein is CASSSNPPLAGYEQYF.

This clone appeared a single time. The chain employs TRBV2 and TRBJ2-1; 9 bases agree with TRBD2. Germline V gene sequence: CDR1 SNHLY, CDR2 FYNNEI. The CDR3 extends over 17 amino acids. Trimming cost V 0 bases and J 0 bases; bases outside gene matches: 3. The CDR3 coding sequence is TGTGCCAGCAGTGAAGCTAGCGGGAGCCCCTCCTACAATGAGCAGTTCTTC. Amino acids: CASSEASGSPSYNEQFF.

The rearrangement joins TRBV5-4 to TRBJ2-1; TRBD1 matches 9 bases. J lost 7 bases, V lost 4 bases, and 9 bases had no gene match. The CDR3 loop spans 15 amino acids. CDR1 is SGHNT and CDR2 is YYREEE in the germline V gene (reference sequence). This CDR3 is CASSPNPGQGNEQFF. The CDR3 DNA is TGTGCCAGCAGCCCGAACCCGGGACAGGGAAATGAGCAGTTCTTC.

This chain connects TRBV7-9 to TRBJ2-7; D may be TRBD2 (5 bases). There are 17 residues in the CDR3. The V gene's germline CDR1 is SEHNR and CDR2 FQNEAQ (reference sequence). V lost 2 bases and J 6 bases, leaving 23 bases between the germline ends. CDR3 region: CASSLTVLGLPSPEQYF. CDR3 coding DNA: TGTGCCAGCAGCTTAACGGTTTTAGGACTTCCCTCCCCCGAGCAGTACTTC.

This chain links TRBV15 with TRBJ2-7; maybe TRBD1 (7 bases). V gave up 5 bases and J gave up 7 bases, with 27 bases separating them. Germline V lookup: CDR1 LNHNV, CDR2 YYDKDF (reference sequence). This CDR3 comprises 17 residues. In DNA form, the CDR3 reads TGTGCCACCAGCGGACCGGGACAGAGGGGACTCGGAGGGGAGCAGTACTTC. Its protein is CATSGPGQRGLGGEQYF. Variable domain in full (rest from reference TRBV15 and TRBJ2-7): DAMVIQNPRYQVTQFGKPVTLSCSQTLNHNVMYWYQQKSSQAPKLLFHYYDKDFNNEADTPDNFQSRRPNTSFCFLDIRSPGLGDTAMYLCATSGPGQRGLGGEQYFGPGTRLTVT.

To note about this clone: Germline and junction disagree at one end, which may indicate a read error. The chain is built from TRBV6-6 and TRBJ1-4, with a possible D match to TRBD1 (5 bases). The CDR3 spans 15 residues. CDR1 is MNHNY, CDR2 SVGAGI, per germline (reference sequence). The chain's CDR3 is CASTEKALRGEKLLF. The CDR3 DNA sequence: TGTGCCAGCACAGAGAAGGCACTTCGGGGGGAAAAACTGCTTTTT.

The rearrangement joins TRBV5-8 to TRBJ2-1, with no clear D. CDR1 is SGHTS, CDR2 YDEGEE, per germline. Trimming pared 4 bases from V and 9 bases from J, leaving 14 bases between. The CDR3 has 13 residues. The CDR3 region has the DNA TGTGCCAGCAGCAAAGAACTACGCGGTGAGCAGTTCTTC. Its protein is CASSKELRGEQFF.

V usage is TRBV5-4 and J usage is TRBJ2-7; 7 positions match TRBD1. The V gene end was trimmed by 1 base and the J gene end by 1 base; junction bases not matched to a gene: 8. CDR1 and CDR2 from the germline V gene are SGHNT and YYREEE (reference sequence). This CDR3 spans 16 amino acids. The CDR3 here is CASSLTGDRRSYEQYF. The CDR3 nucleotides are TGTGCCAGCAGCTTGACAGGGGATAGAAGGTCCTACGAGCAGTACTTC.

J is TRBJ1-1 and V is TRBV9; the D is unclear. V was pared by 3 bases and J by 0 bases, with 9 bases between. The germline V gene has CDR1 SGDLS and CDR2 YYNGEE. The CDR3 covers 14 residues. CDR3 in amino acids: CASSELEVNTEAFF. CDR3 nucleotide sequence: TGTGCCAGCAGCGAGTTAGAGGTGAACACTGAAGCTTTCTTT.

In its sample, this clone was seen a few times. The V gene is TRBV6-5, the J gene TRBJ1-6; 10 bases are shared with TRBD1. After removal of 6 bases from V and 11 bases from J, the junction contained 4 bases not matched to a gene. This CDR3 is built from 13 residues. Germline values: CDR1 MNHEY, CDR2 SVGAGI. CDR3 amino acids: CASRGQGRAPLHF. CDR3 nucleotides: TGTGCCAGCAGGGGACAGGGGAGGGCACCCCTCCACTTT.

The V call is TRBV5-1, the J call TRBJ2-7; 9 bases align to TRBD1. Per germline, CDR1 SGHRS and CDR2 YFSETQ. The V gene end was trimmed by 2 bases and the J gene end by 3 bases; junction bases not matched to a gene: 6. This CDR3 is built from 15 residues. The CDR3 spells CASSLNSGQGYEQYF. The CDR3 bases are TGCGCCAGCAGCTTAAATTCGGGACAGGGCTACGAGCAGTACTTC.

As concerns this clone: At one end the junction does not follow the germline gene, possibly because of a read error. The V and J genes are TRBV7-7 and TRBJ2-5; 7 bases fit TRBD2. The germline gives CDR1 SSHAT, CDR2 FNYEAQ (reference sequence). CDR3 length equals 14 residues. The CDR3, as DNA: TGTGCTAGCAGTCCCGGGACTACGCAAGAGACCCAGTACTTC. This encodes CASSPGTTQETQYF.

The genes are TRBV4-1 and TRBJ2-6; TRBD2 might be the D (5 bases). Germline lookup yields CDR1 MGHRA and CDR2 YSYEKL. V shed 0 bases and J shed 2 bases, with 17 bases lying between them. This CDR3 is 19 amino acids long. CDR3 sequence reads: CASSQDRGMEDAGANVLTF. Here the CDR3 DNA reads TGCGCCAGCAGCCAAGATCGAGGGATGGAAGACGCTGGGGCCAACGTCCTGACTTTC.

This chain links TRBV28 with TRBJ2-1, with unresolved D. The germline V and J ends were trimmed by 6 bases and 7 bases, with 4 bases remaining between them. Germline CDR1 MDHEN, CDR2 SYDVKM. CDR3 length equals 10 residues. The chain's CDR3 is CASSLNEQFF. As DNA, the CDR3 is TGTGCCAGCAGCCTGAATGAGCAGTTCTTC.

The chain combines TRBV19 with TRBJ1-2; 7 bases map to TRBD1. This CDR3 is 13 amino acids long. Per the germline V gene, CDR1 is LNHDA and CDR2 is SQIVND (reference sequence). V shed 3 bases, J shed 5 bases, and the junction held 3 bases outside the gene matches. The CDR3 region is CASSMGQIYGYTF. The CDR3 coding sequence is TGTGCCAGTAGTATGGGACAGATTTATGGCTACACCTTC. Based on the CDR3 plus reference TRBV19 and TRBJ1-2, the full variable domain is DGGITQSPKYLFRKEGQNVTLSCEQNLNHDAMYWYRQDPGQGLRLIYYSQIVNDFQKGDIAEGYSVSREKKESFPLTVTSAQKNPTAFYLCASSMGQIYGYTFGSGTRLTVV.